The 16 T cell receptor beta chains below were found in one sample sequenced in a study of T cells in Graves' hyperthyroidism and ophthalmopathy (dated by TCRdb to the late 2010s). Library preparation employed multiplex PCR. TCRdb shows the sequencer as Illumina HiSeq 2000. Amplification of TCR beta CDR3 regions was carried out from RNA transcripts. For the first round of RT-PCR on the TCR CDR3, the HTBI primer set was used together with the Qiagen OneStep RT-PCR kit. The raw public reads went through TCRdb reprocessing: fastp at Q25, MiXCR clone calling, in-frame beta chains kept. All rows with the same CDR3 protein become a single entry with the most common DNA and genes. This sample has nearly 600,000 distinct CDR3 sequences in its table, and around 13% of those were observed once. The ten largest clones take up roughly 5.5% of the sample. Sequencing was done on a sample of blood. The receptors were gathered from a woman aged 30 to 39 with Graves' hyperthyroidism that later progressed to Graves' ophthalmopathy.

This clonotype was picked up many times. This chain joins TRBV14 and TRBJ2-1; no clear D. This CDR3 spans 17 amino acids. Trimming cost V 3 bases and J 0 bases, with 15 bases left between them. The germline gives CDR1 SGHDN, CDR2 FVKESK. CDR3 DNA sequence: TGTGCCAGCAGCCAGAGGTTGGAAAGCCGCTCCTACAATGAGCAGTTCTTC. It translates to CASSQRLESRSYNEQFF.

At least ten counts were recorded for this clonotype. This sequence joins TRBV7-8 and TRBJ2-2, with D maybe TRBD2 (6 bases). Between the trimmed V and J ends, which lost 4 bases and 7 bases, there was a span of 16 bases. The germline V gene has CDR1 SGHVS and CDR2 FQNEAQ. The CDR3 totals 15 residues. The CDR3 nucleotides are TGTGCCAGCAGCTCGGGACTCCTCCGGGGCGGGGAGCTGTTTTTT. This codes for CASSSGLLRGGELFF.

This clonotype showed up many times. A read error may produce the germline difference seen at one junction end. Written as DNA, the CDR3 is TGTGCCAGCAGTGGAGGACAGGGGAAGGACTTC. This translates into CASSGGQGKDF. The V call is TRBV2, the J call TRBJ2-5, with TRBD1 identical over 9 bases. Germline V CDR1 and CDR2: SNHLY, FYNNEI. CDR3 length equals 11 residues.

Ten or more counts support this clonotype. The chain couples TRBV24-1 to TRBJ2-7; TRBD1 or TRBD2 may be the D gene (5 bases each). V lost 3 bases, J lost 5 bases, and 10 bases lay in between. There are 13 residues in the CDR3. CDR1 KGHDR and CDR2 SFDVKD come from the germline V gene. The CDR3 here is CATSDTRDHEQYF. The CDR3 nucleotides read TGTGCCACCAGTGATACCAGGGACCACGAGCAGTACTTC.

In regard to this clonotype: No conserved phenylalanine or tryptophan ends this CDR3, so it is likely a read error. The CDR3 region is CSARDQATNEKLFS. The CDR3 nucleotides are TGCAGTGCTAGAGATCAGGCAACTAATGAAAAACTGTTTTCT. The chain has TRBV20-1 and TRBJ1-4; no reliable D call. The CDR3 length is 14 residues. V lost 0 bases, J lost 0 bases, and 5 bases lay in between. Per germline, CDR1 DFQATT and CDR2 SNEGSKA (reference sequence).

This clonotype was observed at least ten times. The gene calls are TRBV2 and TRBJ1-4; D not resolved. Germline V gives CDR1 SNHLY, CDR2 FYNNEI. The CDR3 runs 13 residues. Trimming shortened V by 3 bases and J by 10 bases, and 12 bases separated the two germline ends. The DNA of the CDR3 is TGTGCCAGCAGTGAGGCCTTGGAGACAAAACTGTTTTTT. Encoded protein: CASSEALETKLFF.

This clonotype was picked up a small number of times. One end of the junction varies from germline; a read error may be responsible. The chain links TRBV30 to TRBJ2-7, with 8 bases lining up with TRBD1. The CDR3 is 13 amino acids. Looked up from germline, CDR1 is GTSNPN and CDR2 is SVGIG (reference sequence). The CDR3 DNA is TGTGCCCGGAGTGTAACAGGGGGACACGAGCAGTACTTC. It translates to CARSVTGGHEQYF.

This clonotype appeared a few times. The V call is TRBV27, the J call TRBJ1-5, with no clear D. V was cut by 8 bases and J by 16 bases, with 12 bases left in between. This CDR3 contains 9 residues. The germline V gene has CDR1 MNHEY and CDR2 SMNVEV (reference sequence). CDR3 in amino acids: CASGPDRHF. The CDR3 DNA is TGTGCCAGCGGCCCGGACCGACATTTT.

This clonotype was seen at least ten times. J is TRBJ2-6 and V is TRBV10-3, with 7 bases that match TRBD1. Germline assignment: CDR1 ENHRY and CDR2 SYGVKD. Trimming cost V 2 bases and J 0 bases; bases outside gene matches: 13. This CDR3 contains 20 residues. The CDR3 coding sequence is TGTGCCATCAGTGAGACTAAAACCGGGACAGAAGGCTCTGGGGCCAACGTCCTGACTTTC. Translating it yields CAISETKTGTEGSGANVLTF.

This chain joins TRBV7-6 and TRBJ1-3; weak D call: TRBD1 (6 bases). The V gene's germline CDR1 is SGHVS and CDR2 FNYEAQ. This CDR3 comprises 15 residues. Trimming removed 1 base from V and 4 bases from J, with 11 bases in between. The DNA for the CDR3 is TGTGCCAGCAGCTTAGAGGGGGGAGTAGGAAACACCATATATTTT. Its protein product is CASSLEGGVGNTIYF.

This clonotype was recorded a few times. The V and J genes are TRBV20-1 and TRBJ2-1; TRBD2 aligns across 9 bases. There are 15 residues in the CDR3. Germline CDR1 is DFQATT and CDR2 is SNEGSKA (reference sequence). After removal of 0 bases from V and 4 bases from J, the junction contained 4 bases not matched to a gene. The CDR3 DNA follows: TGCAGTGCTAGAGAGGGACTAGCTGCTTACAATGAGCAGTTCTTC. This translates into CSAREGLAAYNEQFF.

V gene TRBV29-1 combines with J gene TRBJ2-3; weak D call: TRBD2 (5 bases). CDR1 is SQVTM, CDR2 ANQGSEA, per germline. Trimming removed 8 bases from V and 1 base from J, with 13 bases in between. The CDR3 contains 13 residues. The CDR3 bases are TGCAGCTCGGGATACAGAGGCACAGATACGCAGTATTTT. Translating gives CSSGYRGTDTQYF.

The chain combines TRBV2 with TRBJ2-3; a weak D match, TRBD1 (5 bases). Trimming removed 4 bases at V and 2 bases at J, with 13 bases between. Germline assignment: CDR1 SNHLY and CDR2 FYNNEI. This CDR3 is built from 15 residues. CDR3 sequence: CASSVRGSDTDTQYF. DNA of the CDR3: TGTGCCAGCAGTGTTAGGGGATCAGACACAGATACGCAGTATTTT.

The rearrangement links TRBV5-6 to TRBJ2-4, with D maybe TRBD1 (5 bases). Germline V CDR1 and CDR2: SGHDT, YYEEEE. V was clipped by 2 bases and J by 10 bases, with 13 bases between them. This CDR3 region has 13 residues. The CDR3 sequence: CASSLGALEIQYF. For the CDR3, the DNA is TGTGCCAGCAGCTTAGGGGCCTTAGAGATTCAGTACTTC.

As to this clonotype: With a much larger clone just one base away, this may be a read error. CDR3 residues: CATNDSPSGNEQFF. CDR3 nucleotides: TGTGCCACCAATGATTCCCCTTCGGGTAATGAGCAGTTCTTC. The V gene is TRBV24-1, the J gene TRBJ2-1, with no clear D. Germline CDR1 and CDR2: KGHDR and SFDVKD. This CDR3 region has 14 residues.

CDR3 bases: TGTGCCAGCAGCTTGGACCCCTTAATCTCCTACGAGCAGTACTTC. Its translation is CASSLDPLISYEQYF. The chain combines TRBV5-4 with TRBJ2-7, with no clear D. This CDR3 is built from 15 residues. CDR1 is SGHNT, CDR2 YYREEE, per germline (reference sequence). With 0 bases removed from V and 0 bases from J, the gap between germline ends came to 10 bases.